The entry that follows covers one T cell receptor beta chain sequence. Each case's diagnosis was confirmed by two pathologists on H&E. These data belong to a study of immune evolution from preneoplasia to lung adenocarcinoma. Study at large: HLA loss of heterozygosity: around 6.5% AIS, about 14% MIA, about 30% ADC, none AAH.

The data were produced by immunoSEQ multiplex PCR, yet TCRdb's version contains in-frame clones alone and is incomplete. The sample shows about 8,100 clones, about 83% of them seen only once. CDR1 and CDR2 (germline): SGHNT, YYREEE (reference sequence). The V gene lost 2 bases and the J gene lost 2 bases, with 13 bases spanning the gap. The CDR3 loop spans 15 amino acids. The sequencing sample was made of FFPE minimally invasive lung adenocarcinoma tissue. The receptor comes from a person aged 70 to 85 with lung adenocarcinoma. The V and J genes are TRBV5-4 and TRBJ2-5; a possible D gene is TRBD2 (6 bases). The CDR3 region is CASSFRGTSQETQYF. The CDR3 nucleotides are TGTGCCAGCAGCTTCCGGGGGACTTCTCAAGAGACCCAGTACTTC. The full variable domain, its missing parts supplied by reference TRBV5-4 and TRBJ2-5, is ETGVTQSPTHLIKTRGQQVTLRCSSQSGHNTVSWYQQALGQGPQFIFQYYREEENGRGNFPPRFSGLQFPNYSSELNVNALELDDSALYLCASSFRGTSQETQYFGPGTRLLVL.